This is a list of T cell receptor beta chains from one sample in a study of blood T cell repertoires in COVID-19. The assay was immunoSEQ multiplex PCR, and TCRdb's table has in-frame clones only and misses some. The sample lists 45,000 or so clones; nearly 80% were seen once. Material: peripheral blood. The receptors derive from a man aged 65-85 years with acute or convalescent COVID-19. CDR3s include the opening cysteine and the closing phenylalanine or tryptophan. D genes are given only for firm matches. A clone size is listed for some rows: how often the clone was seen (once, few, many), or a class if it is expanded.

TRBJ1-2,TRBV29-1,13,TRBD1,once,TGCAGCGTGGCGGCCGGGACAGGGCACGGCTACACCTTC,CSVAAGTGHGYTF
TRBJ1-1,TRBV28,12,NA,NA,TGTGCCAGCACCCCCCCCCAGGGCAGGGCTTTCTTT,CASTPPQGRAFF
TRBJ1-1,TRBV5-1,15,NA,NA,TGCGCCAGCAGCTTGACAGGGCCTAGGAACACTGAAGCTTTCTTT,CASSLTGPRNTEAFF
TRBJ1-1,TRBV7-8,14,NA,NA,TGTGCCAGCAGCCACGGGGGGATTCGTACTGAAGCTTTCTTT,CASSHGGIRTEAFF
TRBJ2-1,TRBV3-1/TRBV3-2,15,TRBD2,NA,TGTGCCAGCAGCCTGGCTAGCGGGGGGGCAAATGAGCAGTTCTTC,CASSLASGGANEQFF
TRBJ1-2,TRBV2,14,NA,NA,TGTGCCAGCACTGTACGGACAGCTAACTATGGCTACACCTTC,CASTVRTANYGYTF
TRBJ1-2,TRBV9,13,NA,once,TGTGCCAGCAGCGTAAAGGACAGCTATGGCTACACCTTC,CASSVKDSYGYTF
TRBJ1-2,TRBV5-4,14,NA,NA,TGTGCCAGCAGCGTGGACAGCTTTAACTATGGCTACACCTTC,CASSVDSFNYGYTF
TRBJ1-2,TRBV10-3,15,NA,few,TGTGCCATCAGTGACGGGATTAGAGGGATCTATGGCTACACCTTC,CAISDGIRGIYGYTF
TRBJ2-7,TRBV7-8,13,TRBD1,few,TGTGCCAGCAGCTTAAGTGGGACAGGGCCCGTTTACTTC,CASSLSGTGPVYF
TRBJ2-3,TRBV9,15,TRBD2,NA,TGTGCCAGCAGCCAGACTAGCGGGGGGTTGGATACGCAGTATTTT,CASSQTSGGLDTQYF
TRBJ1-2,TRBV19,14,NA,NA,TGTGCCAGTAGTCCGTCTCGGGGGGCGAGTGGCTACACCTTC,CASSPSRGASGYTF
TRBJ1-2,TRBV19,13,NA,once,TGTGCCAGTAGTCCGGGGTTTAACTATGGCTACACCTTC,CASSPGFNYGYTF
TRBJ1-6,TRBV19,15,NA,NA,TGTGCCAGTAGTATAGCTCAGGGTTGGGATTCACCCCTCCACTTT,CASSIAQGWDSPLHF
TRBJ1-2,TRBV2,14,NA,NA,TGTGCCAGCAGTGAGGACAGTGCCAACTATGGCTACACCTTC,CASSEDSANYGYTF
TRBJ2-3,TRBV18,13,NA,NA,TGTGCCAGCTCCCGGGATACCACAGATACGCAGTATTTT,CASSRDTTDTQYF
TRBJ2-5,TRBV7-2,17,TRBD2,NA,TGTGCCAGCAGCGTTACGAGGAGCGGGGACCTCCAAGAGACCCAGTACTTC,CASSVTRSGDLQETQYF
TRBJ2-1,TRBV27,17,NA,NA,TGTGCCAGCAGTTTGAGATTTGGCGGGGCGGTATACAATGAGCAGTTCTTC,CASSLRFGGAVYNEQFF
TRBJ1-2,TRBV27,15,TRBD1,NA,TGTGCCAGCAGCCCCAAGGGGGACAGGGGATATGGCTACACCTTC,CASSPKGDRGYGYTF
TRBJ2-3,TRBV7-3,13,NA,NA,TGTGCCAGCAGTTCTACTAGCACAGATACGCAGTATTTT,CASSSTSTDTQYF
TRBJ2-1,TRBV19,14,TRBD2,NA,TGTGCCAGCCAAGGGACTAGGGGACTCAATGAGCAGTTCTTC,CASQGTRGLNEQFF
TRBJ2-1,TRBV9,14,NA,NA,TGTGCCAGCAGCGCCGGGGACAATTGGAATGAGCAGTTCTTC,CASSAGDNWNEQFF
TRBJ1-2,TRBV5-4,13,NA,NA,TGTGCCAGCAGCTTGACCGAGAACTATGGCTACACCTTC,CASSLTENYGYTF
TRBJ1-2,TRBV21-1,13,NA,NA,TGTGCCAGCAGCAAAGGACAGAGCTATGGCTACACCTTC,CASSKGQSYGYTF
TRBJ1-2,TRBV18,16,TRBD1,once,TGTGCCAGCTCCCCCGGGACAGGGGGCGCGGGCTATGGCTACACCTTC,CASSPGTGGAGYGYTF
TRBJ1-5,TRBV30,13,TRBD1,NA,TGTGCCTGGGGGGGACAGGGCTTTCAGCCCCAGCATTTT,CAWGGQGFQPQHF
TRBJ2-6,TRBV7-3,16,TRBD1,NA,TGTGCCAGCAGCACCACAGGGGACCCTGGGGCCAACGTCCTGACTTTC,CASSTTGDPGANVLTF
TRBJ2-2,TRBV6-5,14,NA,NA,TGTGCCAGCAGTTACCTCCAGGGGACCGGGGAGCTGTTTTTT,CASSYLQGTGELFF
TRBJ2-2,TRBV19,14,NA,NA,TGTGCCAGTATAGGGGAACAGGCCACCGGGGAGCTGTTTTTT,CASIGEQATGELFF
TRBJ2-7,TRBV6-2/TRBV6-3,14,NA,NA,TGTGCCAGCAGCCCAAGGACGGAGGTCTACGAGCAGTACTTC,CASSPRTEVYEQYF
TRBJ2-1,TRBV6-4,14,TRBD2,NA,TGTGCCAGCAGTGACTCTAGCGGGGGGAATGAGCAGTTCTTC,CASSDSSGGNEQFF
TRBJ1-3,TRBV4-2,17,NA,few,TGTGCCAGCAGCCAAGATCTAGGCTCTAACTCTGGAAACACCATATATTTT,CASSQDLGSNSGNTIYF
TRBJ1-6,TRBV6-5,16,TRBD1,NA,TGTGCCAGCAGTTACTCAGGCACAGGGGGGAATTCACCCCTCCACTTT,CASSYSGTGGNSPLHF
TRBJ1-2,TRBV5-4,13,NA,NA,TGTGCCAGCAAGCAGGCGAACAACTATGGCTACACCTTC,CASKQANNYGYTF
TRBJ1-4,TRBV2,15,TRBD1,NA,TGTGCCAGCAGCCCTCGAGGGGGCGTTAATGAAAAACTGTTTTTT,CASSPRGGVNEKLFF
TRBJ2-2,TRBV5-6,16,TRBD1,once,TGTGCCAGCAGCTACCAGACAGGGGCTGAAACCGGGGAGCTGTTTTTT,CASSYQTGAETGELFF
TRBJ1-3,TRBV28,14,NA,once,TGTGCCAGCACCAACACAAGATCTGGAAACACCATATATTTT,CASTNTRSGNTIYF
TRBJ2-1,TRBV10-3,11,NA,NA,TGTGCCATCAGTGATATTAATGAGCAGTTCTTC,CAISDINEQFF
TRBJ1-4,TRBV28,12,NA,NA,TGTGCCAGCAGTTTTGGGCAGGTCCAACTGTTTTTT,CASSFGQVQLFF
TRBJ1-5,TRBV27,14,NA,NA,TGTGCCAGCAGTTCTCGCCTGGGGAGCCAGCCCCAGCATTTT,CASSSRLGSQPQHF
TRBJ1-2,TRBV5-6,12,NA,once,TGTGCCAGCAGCTTACAGGGTTATGGCTACACCTTC,CASSLQGYGYTF
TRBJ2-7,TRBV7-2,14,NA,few,TGTGCCAGCAGCTTAGTGCGGACAGCCTACGAGCAGTACTTC,CASSLVRTAYEQYF
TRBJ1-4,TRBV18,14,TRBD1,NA,TGTGCCAGCTCACTCGGACAGGGTTTAGAAAAACTGTTTTTT,CASSLGQGLEKLFF
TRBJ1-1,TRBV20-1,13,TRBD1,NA,TGCAGTGCTAGTACAGGGGGACGAACTGAAGCTTTCTTT,CSASTGGRTEAFF
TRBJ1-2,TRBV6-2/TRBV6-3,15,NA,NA,TGTGCCAGCTGCCGGGACACCGACTTTAACTATGGCTACACCTTC,CASCRDTDFNYGYTF
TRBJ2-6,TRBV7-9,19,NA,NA,TGTGCCAGCAGCTCACCTCAAGCAGTGACAAGGTCTGGGGCCAACGTCCTGACTTTC,CASSSPQAVTRSGANVLTF
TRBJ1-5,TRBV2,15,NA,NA,TGTGCCAGCAGATTACAGGGTAATAGCAATCAGCCCCAGCATTTT,CASRLQGNSNQPQHF
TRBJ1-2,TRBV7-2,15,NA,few,TGTGCCAGCAGCTTATCAGAGGGACACCTCTATGGCTACACCTTC,CASSLSEGHLYGYTF
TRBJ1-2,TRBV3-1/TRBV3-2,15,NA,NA,TGTGCCAGCAGCCCTTTCAGTGGGCATAACTATGGCTACACCTTC,CASSPFSGHNYGYTF
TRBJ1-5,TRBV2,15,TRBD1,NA,TGTGCCAGCAGGCAAGGACAGGTCAAGCGTCAGCCCCAGCATTTT,CASRQGQVKRQPQHF
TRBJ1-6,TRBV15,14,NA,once,TGTGCCACCAGAGGGGACTTGGGCATTTCACCCCTCCACTTT,CATRGDLGISPLHF
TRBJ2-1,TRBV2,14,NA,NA,TGTGCCAGCAGTGAAGGGATACAGGGTAATGAGCAGTTCTTC,CASSEGIQGNEQFF
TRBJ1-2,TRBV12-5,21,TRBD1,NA,TGTGCTAGTGGTTTGCCGCGCCCTTCCGGGACAGAAGACCTCTCTAACTATGGCTACACCTTC,CASGLPRPSGTEDLSNYGYTF
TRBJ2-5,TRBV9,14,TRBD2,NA,TGTGCCAGCAGCGTTCGGGGGGGCGAGGAGACCCAGTACTTC,CASSVRGGEETQYF
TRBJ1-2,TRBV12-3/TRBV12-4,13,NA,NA,TGTGCCAGCAGTCTAACGGGGTCGCGTGGCTACACCTTC,CASSLTGSRGYTF
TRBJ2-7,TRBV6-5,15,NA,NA,TGTGCCAGCAGTCCGACCCGACAGTTCTCCTACGAGCAGTACTTC,CASSPTRQFSYEQYF
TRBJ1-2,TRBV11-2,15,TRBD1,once,TGTGCCAGCAGCCAGGGGGGACAGGGGAATGGTGGCTACACCTTC,CASSQGGQGNGGYTF
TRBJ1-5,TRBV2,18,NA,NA,TGTGCCAGCAGTCGGAGACAGACAGAAGTGTCGGGCAATCAGCCCCAGCATTTT,CASSRRQTEVSGNQPQHF
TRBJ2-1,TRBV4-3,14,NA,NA,TGCGCCAGCAGCCTCTACAGGTTGGGCAATGAGCAGTTCTTC,CASSLYRLGNEQFF